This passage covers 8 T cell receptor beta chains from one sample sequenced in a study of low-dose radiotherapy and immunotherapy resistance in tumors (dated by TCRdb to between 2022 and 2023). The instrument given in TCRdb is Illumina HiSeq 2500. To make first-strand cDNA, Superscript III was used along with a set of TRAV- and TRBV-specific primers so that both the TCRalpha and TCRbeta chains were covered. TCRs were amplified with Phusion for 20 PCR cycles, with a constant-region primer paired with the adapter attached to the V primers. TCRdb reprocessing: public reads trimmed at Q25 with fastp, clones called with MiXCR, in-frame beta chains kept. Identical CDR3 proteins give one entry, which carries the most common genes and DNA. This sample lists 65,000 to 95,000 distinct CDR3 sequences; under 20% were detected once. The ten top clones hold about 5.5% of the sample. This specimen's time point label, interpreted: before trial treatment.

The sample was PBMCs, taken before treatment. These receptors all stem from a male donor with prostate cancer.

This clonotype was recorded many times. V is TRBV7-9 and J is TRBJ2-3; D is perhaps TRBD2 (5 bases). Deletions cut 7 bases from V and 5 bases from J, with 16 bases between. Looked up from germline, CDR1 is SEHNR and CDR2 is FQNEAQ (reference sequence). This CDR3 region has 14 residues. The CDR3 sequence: CASTTDSYGDTQYF. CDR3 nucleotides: TGTGCCAGCACGACGGACTCCTATGGAGATACGCAGTATTTT.

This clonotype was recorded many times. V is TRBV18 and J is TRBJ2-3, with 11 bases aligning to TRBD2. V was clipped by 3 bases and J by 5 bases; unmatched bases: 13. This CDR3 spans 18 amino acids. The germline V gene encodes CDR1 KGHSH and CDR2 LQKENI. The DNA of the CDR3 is TGTGCCAGCTCACCCGGACTAGCGGGTCCCGGCAAGGAAGATACGCAGTATTTT. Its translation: CASSPGLAGPGKEDTQYF.

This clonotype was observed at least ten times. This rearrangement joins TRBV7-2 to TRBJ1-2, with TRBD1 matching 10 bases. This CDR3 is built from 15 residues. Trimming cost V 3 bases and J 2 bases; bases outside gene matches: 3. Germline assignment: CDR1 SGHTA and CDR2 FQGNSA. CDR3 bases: TGTGCCAGCAGCTTGGCGGGACAGGGGAACTATGGCTACACCTTC. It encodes CASSLAGQGNYGYTF.

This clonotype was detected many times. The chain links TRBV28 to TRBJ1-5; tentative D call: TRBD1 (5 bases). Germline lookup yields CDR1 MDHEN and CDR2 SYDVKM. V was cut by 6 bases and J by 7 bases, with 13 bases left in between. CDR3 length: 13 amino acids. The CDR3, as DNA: TGTGCCAGCAGGCAGGGCCTCAACCAGCCCCAGCATTTT. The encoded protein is CASRQGLNQPQHF.

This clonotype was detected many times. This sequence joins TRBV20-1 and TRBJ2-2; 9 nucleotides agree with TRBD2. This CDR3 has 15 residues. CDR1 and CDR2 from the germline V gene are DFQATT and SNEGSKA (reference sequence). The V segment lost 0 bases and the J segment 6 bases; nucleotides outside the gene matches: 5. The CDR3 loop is CSARDVAGDAGELFF. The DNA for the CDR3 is TGCAGTGCTAGAGATGTAGCGGGAGACGCCGGGGAGCTGTTTTTT.

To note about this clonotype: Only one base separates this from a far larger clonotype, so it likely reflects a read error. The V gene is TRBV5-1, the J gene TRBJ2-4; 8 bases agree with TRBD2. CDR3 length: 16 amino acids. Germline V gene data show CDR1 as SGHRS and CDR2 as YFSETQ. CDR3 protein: CASSPLAGYAENIQYF. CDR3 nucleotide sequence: TGTGCCAGCAGCCCCCTAGCGGGTTATGCCGAAAACATTCAGTACTTC. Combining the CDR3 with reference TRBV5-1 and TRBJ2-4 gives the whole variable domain KAGVTQTPRYLIKTRGQQVTLSCSPISGHRSVSWYQQTPGQGLQFLFEYFSETQRNKGNFPGRFSGRQFSNSRSEMNVSTLELGDSALYLCASSPLAGYAENIQYFGAGTRLSVL.

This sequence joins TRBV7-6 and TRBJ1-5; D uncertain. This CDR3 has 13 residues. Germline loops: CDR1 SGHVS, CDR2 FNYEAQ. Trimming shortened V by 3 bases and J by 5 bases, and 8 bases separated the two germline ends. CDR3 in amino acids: CASSFTADQPQHF. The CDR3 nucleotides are TGTGCCAGCAGCTTCACAGCAGATCAGCCCCAGCATTTT.

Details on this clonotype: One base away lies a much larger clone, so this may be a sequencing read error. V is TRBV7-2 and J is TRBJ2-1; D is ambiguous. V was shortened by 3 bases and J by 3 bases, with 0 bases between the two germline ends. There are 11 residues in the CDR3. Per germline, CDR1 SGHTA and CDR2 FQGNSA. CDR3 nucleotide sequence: TGTACCAGCAGCTTCTACAATGAGCAGTTCTTC. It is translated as CTSSFYNEQFF.